The 27 T cell receptor beta chains presented below share a single source sample, sequenced in a study of cytomegalovirus exposure and HLA in healthy donors. It was with 60 Vbeta and 13 Jbeta primers that the PCR ran. Assay used: immunoSEQ multiplex PCR; TCRdb lists only in-frame clones, some missing. The repertoire holds 100,000 to 150,000 clones, with roughly 80% as singletons. The specimen was PBMCs. The source is a man aged 25-45 years in good health and CMV-seropositive.

V is TRBV5-8 and J is TRBJ1-1; 8 bases line up with TRBD1. Germline-derived CDR1 and CDR2 are SGHTS and YDEGEE. The CDR3 length is 15 residues. V lost 4 bases and J lost 1; bases outside the gene matches: 6. CDR3 residues: CASSRNGQGNTEAFF. CDR3 coding DNA: TGTGCCAGCAGCCGGAACGGACAGGGGAACACTGAAGCTTTCTTT.

The chain has TRBV5-8 and TRBJ1-3; a weak D match, TRBD1 (6 bases). The CDR3 spans 15 residues. V dropped 0 bases and J dropped 3 bases, with 10 bases sitting between them. In germline, CDR1 is SGHTS, CDR2 YDEGEE. For the CDR3, the DNA is TGTGCCAGCAGCTTGGAGGGGGGGCTTGGAAACACCATATATTTT. Translated, it gives CASSLEGGLGNTIYF. The full variable domain, rest sourced from reference TRBV5-8 and TRBJ1-3, is EAGVTQSPTHLIKTRGQQATLRCSPISGHTSVYWYQQALGLGLQFLLWYDEGEERNRGNFPPRFSGRQFPNYSSELNVNALELEDSALYLCASSLEGGLGNTIYFGEGSWLTVV.

This chain links TRBV28 with TRBJ1-2; D is uncertain. The CDR3 extends over 13 amino acids. With 3 bases removed from V and 7 bases from J, the gap between germline ends came to 12 bases. CDR1 MDHEN and CDR2 SYDVKM come from the germline V gene. This CDR3 reads CASSLNSMGGYTF. CDR3 DNA: TGTGCCAGCAGTTTGAACAGCATGGGTGGCTACACCTTC.

The rearrangement joins TRBV30 to TRBJ1-1; D might be TRBD1 (5 bases). This CDR3 comprises 15 residues. Trimming left V 2 bases short and J 5 bases short, with 18 bases between. Germline CDR1 is GTSNPN and CDR2 is SVGIG (reference sequence). The CDR3 DNA follows: TGTGCCTGGAGTCGGAGGGGAGTACCCGGGACTGAAGCTTTCTTT. Residues: CAWSRRGVPGTEAFF.

This chain joins TRBV28 and TRBJ2-1; 12 nucleotides line up with TRBD2. The CDR3 is made up of 19 amino acids. Unmatched junction bases numbered 21, after V lost 7 bases and J lost 8 bases. Germline CDR1 reads MDHEN; CDR2 reads SYDVKM. CDR3 sequence (DNA): TGTGCCAGCAACCCTTTTTACCTAGCGGGAGGGCCGGGGAAGGATGAGCAGTTCTTC. Protein sequence: CASNPFYLAGGPGKDEQFF. Filled out from reference TRBV28 and TRBJ2-1, the complete variable domain reads DVKVTQSSRYLVKRTGEKVFLECVQDMDHENMFWYRQDPGLGLRLIYFSYDVKMKEKGDIPEGYSVSREKKERFSLILESASTNQTSMYLCASNPFYLAGGPGKDEQFFGPGTRLTVL.

The chain links TRBV7-2 to TRBJ2-3, with 8 bases matching TRBD2. The V gene end was trimmed by 1 base and the J gene end by 3 bases; junction bases not matched to a gene: 9. The CDR3 covers 17 residues. Germline V gives CDR1 SGHTA, CDR2 FQGNSA. CDR3 DNA: TGTGCCAGCAGCTTAGAGGTAGCGGGATCGTGGACAGATACGCAGTATTTT. It is translated as CASSLEVAGSWTDTQYF.

This chain uses TRBV7-9 with TRBJ2-7; 14 bases are a match to TRBD2. The length of the CDR3 is 18 residues. Germline loops: CDR1 SEHNR, CDR2 FQNEAQ (reference sequence). V shed 6 bases, J shed 3 bases, and the junction held 13 bases outside the gene matches. CDR3 nucleotide sequence: TGTGCCAGCAGTCTTCCGGGACTAGCGGGAGAGCTTATCTACGAGCAGTACTTC. Its translation: CASSLPGLAGELIYEQYF. The whole variable domain, filled in from reference TRBV7-9 and TRBJ2-7, reads DTGVSQNPRHKITKRGQNVTFRCDPISEHNRLYWYRQTLGQGPEFLTYFQNEAQLEKSRLLSDRFSAERPKGSFSTLEIQRTEQGDSAMYLCASSLPGLAGELIYEQYFGPGTRLTVT.

This sequence joins TRBV6-5 and TRBJ2-7, with 12 bases fitting TRBD2. The CDR3 is 14 amino acids. V trimming: 5 bases; J trimming: 4 bases; junction bases outside the gene matches: 3. Germline V gives CDR1 MNHEY, CDR2 SVGAGI. The CDR3 DNA follows: TGTGCCAGCAGTCGGACTAGCGGGACGTACGAGCAGTACTTC. This sequence encodes CASSRTSGTYEQYF.

The rearrangement joins TRBV11-1 to TRBJ1-1; the D gene is possibly TRBD1 (6 bases). CDR1 and CDR2 from the germline V gene are SGHAT and FQDESV (reference sequence). Between the trimmed V and J ends, which lost 0 bases and 7 bases, there was a span of 15 bases. The length of the CDR3 is 15 residues. CDR3 protein: CASSLAHLGAVEAFF. CDR3 nucleotide sequence: TGTGCCAGCAGCTTAGCGCACCTGGGGGCCGTTGAAGCTTTCTTT.

The rearrangement uses TRBV5-5 and TRBJ2-7, with TRBD1 matching 7 bases. Trimming cost V 4 bases and J 0 bases; bases outside gene matches: 4. This CDR3 comprises 14 residues. Looked up from germline, CDR1 is SGHKS and CDR2 is YYEKEE (reference sequence). CDR3 bases: TGTGCCAGCAGCGGGACAGCGAGCTCCTACGAGCAGTACTTC. As protein: CASSGTASSYEQYF.

The chain carries TRBV4-2 and TRBJ2-7; D is unresolved. V was clipped by 2 bases and J by 2 bases, with 10 bases between them. Germline CDR1 is LGHNA and CDR2 is YNFKEQ. The CDR3 contains 14 residues. CDR3 bases: TGTGCCAGCAGCCAACGTCTAGGAGCCTACGAGCAGTACTTC. Its protein is CASSQRLGAYEQYF.

The chain couples TRBV7-9 to TRBJ2-1; the D gene is possibly TRBD1 (7 bases). This CDR3 spans 14 amino acids. Trimming removed 5 bases at V and 8 bases at J, with 16 bases between. Germline V gene sequence: CDR1 SEHNR, CDR2 FQNEAQ (reference sequence). CDR3 DNA: TGTGCCAGCAGCCCTTGGACAGGAGGGGATGAGCAGTTCTTC. Translating gives CASSPWTGGDEQFF.

V usage is TRBV12-5 and J usage is TRBJ2-3; 8 nucleotides line up with TRBD1. The CDR3 runs to 16 residues. The V segment lost 5 bases and the J segment 4 bases; nucleotides outside the gene matches: 11. Germline values: CDR1 LGHNT, CDR2 FRNRAP. Written as DNA, the CDR3 is TGTGCTAGTGGTCCTGAGGCAGGGGGCGGGCCAGATACGCAGTATTTT. The encoded protein is CASGPEAGGGPDTQYF.

The chain couples TRBV27 to TRBJ2-1; 7 nucleotides align to TRBD2. Germline V CDR1 and CDR2: MNHEY, SMNVEV (reference sequence). V was clipped by 0 bases and J by 1 base; unmatched bases: 0. The CDR3 sequence is 15 residues long. CDR3 region: CASSLSAGSYNEQFF. CDR3 bases: TGTGCCAGCAGTTTATCAGCGGGATCCTACAATGAGCAGTTCTTC.

This clone occurred a few times. J is TRBJ1-2 and V is TRBV5-6; TRBD1 aligns across 8 bases. After removal of 4 bases from V and 4 bases from J, the junction contained 12 bases not matched to a gene. The germline V gene encodes CDR1 SGHDT and CDR2 YYEEEE. CDR3 size: 16 residues. CDR3 bases: TGTGCCAGCAGCGGGGGTTCGGGACAGGAGTTCTATGGCTACACCTTC. Amino acid sequence: CASSGGSGQEFYGYTF.

This rearrangement joins TRBV27 to TRBJ1-5; D uncertain. Germline V gene lookup returns CDR1 MNHEY and CDR2 SMNVEV (reference sequence). V lost 9 bases and J lost 0, with 15 bases in between. CDR3 length: 15 amino acids. CDR3 sequence: CASISRRFSNQPQHF. In nucleotides, the CDR3 is TGTGCCAGTATCTCCCGGCGGTTTAGCAATCAGCCCCAGCATTTT.

The gene calls are TRBV5-6 and TRBJ2-7, with TRBD2 matching 8 bases. This CDR3 contains 12 residues. Germline CDR1 SGHDT, CDR2 YYEEEE. V lost 6 bases and J lost 4; bases outside the gene matches: 3. The DNA for the CDR3 is TGTGCCAGCACCTCGGGAGGGTACGAGCAGTACTTC. Residues: CASTSGGYEQYF.

This clone was seen once. This chain links TRBV9 with TRBJ2-5, with TRBD2 identical over 7 bases. Trimming removed 0 bases from V and 4 bases from J; junction bases left unmatched: 6. Germline assignment: CDR1 SGDLS and CDR2 YYNGEE. The CDR3 spans 15 residues. The DNA for the CDR3 is TGTGCCAGCAGCGTAGGTGGCGGGAGCGGAGAGACCCAGTACTTC. It is translated as CASSVGGGSGETQYF.

The V call is TRBV14, the J call TRBJ2-3; 7 bases line up with TRBD2. The CDR3 has 14 amino acids. In germline, CDR1 is SGHDN, CDR2 FVKESK. V lost 4 bases to trimming and J lost 2 bases; unmatched junction nucleotides: 3. CDR3 region: CASSRGGFTDTQYF. CDR3 coding DNA: TGTGCCAGCAGCCGGGGGGGATTCACAGATACGCAGTATTTT.

The chain employs TRBV5-4 and TRBJ2-5; TRBD1 matches at 7 bases. The V gene's germline CDR1 is SGHNT and CDR2 YYREEE (reference sequence). The V segment lost 0 bases and the J segment 1 base; nucleotides outside the gene matches: 6. The CDR3 is 16 residues long. CDR3 protein: CASSLVGQATQETQYF. CDR3 sequence (DNA): TGTGCCAGCAGCTTGGTAGGACAGGCGACCCAAGAGACCCAGTACTTC.

J is TRBJ1-1 and V is TRBV6-6; 7 nucleotides match TRBD1. J was trimmed by 6 bases and V by 6 bases; bases with no gene match: 13. The CDR3 sequence is 15 residues long. Germline lookup yields CDR1 MNHNY and CDR2 SVGAGI (reference sequence). The CDR3 reads CASSRSDRALAEAFF. CDR3 in DNA: TGTGCCAGCAGCCGATCCGACAGGGCCCTTGCTGAAGCTTTCTTT.

This CDR3 reads CATSRGQLNTEAFF. The CDR3 coding sequence is TGTGCCACCAGCAGAGGACAGTTGAACACTGAAGCTTTCTTT. The chain is built from TRBV15 and TRBJ1-1, with D possibly matching TRBD1 (5 bases). This CDR3 is built from 14 residues. Deletions cut 1 base from V and 0 bases from J, with 6 bases between. Germline assignment: CDR1 LNHNV and CDR2 YYDKDF (reference sequence).

V usage is TRBV11-2 and J usage is TRBJ2-7; 9 bases map to TRBD2. V lost 3 bases to trimming and J lost 4 bases; unmatched junction nucleotides: 4. CDR1 and CDR2 (germline): SGHAT, FQNNGV. The CDR3 sequence is 14 residues long. CDR3: CASSFLREGYEQYF. In nucleotides, the CDR3 is TGTGCCAGCAGCTTTCTGCGGGAGGGTTACGAGCAGTACTTC.

V gene TRBV6-1 combines with J gene TRBJ2-7, with TRBD1 identical over 9 bases. Trimming removed 9 bases from V and 3 bases from J; junction bases left unmatched: 6. The CDR3 length is 13 residues. Germline V gene sequence: CDR1 MNHNS, CDR2 SASEGT. The CDR3 region is CASTGTGLYEQYF. CDR3 in DNA: TGTGCCAGTACCGGGACAGGGCTCTACGAGCAGTACTTC.

This CDR3 reads CSAQRQIEQYF. CDR3 bases: TGCAGTGCTCAAAGACAGATAGAGCAGTACTTC. V usage is TRBV20-1 and J usage is TRBJ2-7, with a possible D match to TRBD1 (5 bases). Trimming removed 5 bases at V and 7 bases at J, with 12 bases between. The CDR3 extends over 11 amino acids. CDR1 and CDR2 (germline): DFQATT, SNEGSKA (reference sequence).

As to this clone: Distinct nucleotide sequences in the sample also encode this CDR3. This chain joins TRBV7-6 and TRBJ1-1; the D gene is possibly TRBD1 (6 bases). With 1 base removed from V and 5 bases from J, the gap between germline ends came to 11 bases. The CDR3 is 14 residues long. Germline V gene lookup returns CDR1 SGHVS and CDR2 FNYEAQ. This CDR3 is CASSLEQGETEAFF. The CDR3 bases are TGTGCCAGCAGCTTAGAACAGGGTGAAACTGAAGCTTTCTTT.

V usage is TRBV11-2 and J usage is TRBJ2-1; 11 bases map to TRBD2. The length of the CDR3 is 15 residues. The V gene end was trimmed by 6 bases and the J gene end by 6 bases; junction bases not matched to a gene: 7. The V gene's germline CDR1 is SGHAT and CDR2 FQNNGV. CDR3 bases: TGTGCCAGCAGTTCACTAGCGGGAGACATCAATGAGCAGTTCTTC. Its protein product is CASSSLAGDINEQFF.